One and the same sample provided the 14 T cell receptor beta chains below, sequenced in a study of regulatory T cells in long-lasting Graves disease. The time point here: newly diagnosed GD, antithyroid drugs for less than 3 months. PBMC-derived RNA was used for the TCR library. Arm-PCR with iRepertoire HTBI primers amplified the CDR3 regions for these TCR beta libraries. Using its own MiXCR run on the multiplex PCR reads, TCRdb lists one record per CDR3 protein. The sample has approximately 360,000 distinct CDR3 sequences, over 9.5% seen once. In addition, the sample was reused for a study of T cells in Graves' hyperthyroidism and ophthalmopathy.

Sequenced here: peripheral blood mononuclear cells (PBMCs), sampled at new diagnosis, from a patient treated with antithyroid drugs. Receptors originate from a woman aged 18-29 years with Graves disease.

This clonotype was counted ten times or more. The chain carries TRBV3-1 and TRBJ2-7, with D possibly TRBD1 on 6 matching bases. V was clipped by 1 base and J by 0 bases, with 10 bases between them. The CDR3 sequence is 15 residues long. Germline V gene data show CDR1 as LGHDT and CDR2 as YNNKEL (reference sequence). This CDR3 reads CASSQAPGASYEQYV. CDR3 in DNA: TGTGCCAGCAGCCAAGCCCCAGGGGCCTCCTACGAGCAGTACGTC.

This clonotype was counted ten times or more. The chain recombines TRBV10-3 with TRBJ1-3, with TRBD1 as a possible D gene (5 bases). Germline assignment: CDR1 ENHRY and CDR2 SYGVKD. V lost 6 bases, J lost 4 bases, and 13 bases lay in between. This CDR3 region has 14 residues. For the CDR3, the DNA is TGTGCCATCAGCGAGGGGAATTTGGGAAACACCATATATTTT. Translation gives CAISEGNLGNTIYF.

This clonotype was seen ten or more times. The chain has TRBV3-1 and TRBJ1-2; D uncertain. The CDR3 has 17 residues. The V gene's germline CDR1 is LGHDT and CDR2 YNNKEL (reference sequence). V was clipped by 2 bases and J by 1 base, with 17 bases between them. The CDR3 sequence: CASSQQKRQEFNYGYTF. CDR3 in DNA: TGTGCCAGCAGCCAACAGAAGCGGCAGGAGTTTAACTATGGCTACACCTTC.

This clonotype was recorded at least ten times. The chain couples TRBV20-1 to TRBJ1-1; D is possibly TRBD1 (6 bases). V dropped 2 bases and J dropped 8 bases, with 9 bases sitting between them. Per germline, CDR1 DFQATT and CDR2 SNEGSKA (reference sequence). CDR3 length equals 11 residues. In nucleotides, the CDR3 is TGCAGTGCTAGACGCGACAGGGAAGCTTTCTTT. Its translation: CSARRDREAFF.

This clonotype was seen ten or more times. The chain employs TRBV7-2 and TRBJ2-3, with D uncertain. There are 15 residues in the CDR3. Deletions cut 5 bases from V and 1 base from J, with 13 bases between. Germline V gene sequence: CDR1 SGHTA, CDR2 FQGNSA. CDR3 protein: CASSRAALRTDTQYF. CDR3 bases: TGTGCCAGCAGCCGTGCCGCGCTACGCACAGATACGCAGTATTTT.

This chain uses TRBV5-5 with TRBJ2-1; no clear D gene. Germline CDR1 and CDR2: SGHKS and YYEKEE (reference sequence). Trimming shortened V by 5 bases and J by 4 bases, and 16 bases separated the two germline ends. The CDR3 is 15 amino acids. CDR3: CASSRRLTAYNEQFF. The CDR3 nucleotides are TGTGCCAGCAGTCGCCGACTCACTGCTTACAATGAGCAGTTCTTC. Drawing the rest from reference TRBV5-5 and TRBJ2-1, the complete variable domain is DAGVTQSPTHLIKTRGQQVTLRCSPISGHKSVSWYQQVLGQGPQFIFQYYEKEERGRGNFPDRFSARQFPNYSSELNVNALLLGDSALYLCASSRRLTAYNEQFFGPGTRLTVL.

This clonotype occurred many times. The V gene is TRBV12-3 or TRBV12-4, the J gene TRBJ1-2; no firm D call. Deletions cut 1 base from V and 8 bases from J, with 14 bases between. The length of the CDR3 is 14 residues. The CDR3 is CASSLVRPGYGYTF. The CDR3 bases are TGTGCCAGCAGTTTAGTAAGGCCAGGCTACGGCTACACCTTC.

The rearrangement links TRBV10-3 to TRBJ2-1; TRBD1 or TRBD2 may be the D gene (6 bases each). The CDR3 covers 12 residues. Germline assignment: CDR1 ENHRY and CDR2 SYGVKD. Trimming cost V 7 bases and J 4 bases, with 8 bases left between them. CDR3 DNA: TGTGCCATCACGGGGGCGTACAATGAGCAGTTCTTC. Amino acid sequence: CAITGAYNEQFF.

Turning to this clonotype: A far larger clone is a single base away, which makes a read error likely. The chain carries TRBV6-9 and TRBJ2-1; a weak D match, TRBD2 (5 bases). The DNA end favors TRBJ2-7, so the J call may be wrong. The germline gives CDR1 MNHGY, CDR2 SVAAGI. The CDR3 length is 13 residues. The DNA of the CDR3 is TGTGCCAGCAGTTTCCCGTCGGGAAATGAGCAGTACTTC. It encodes CASSFPSGNEQYF.

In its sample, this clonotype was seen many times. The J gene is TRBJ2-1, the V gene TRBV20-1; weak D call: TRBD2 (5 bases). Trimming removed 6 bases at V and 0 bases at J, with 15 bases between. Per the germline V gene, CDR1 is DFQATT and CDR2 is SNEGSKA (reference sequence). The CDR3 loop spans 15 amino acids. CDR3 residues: CSAENGESSYNEQFF. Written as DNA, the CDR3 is TGCAGTGCAGAGAACGGGGAGAGCTCCTACAATGAGCAGTTCTTC.

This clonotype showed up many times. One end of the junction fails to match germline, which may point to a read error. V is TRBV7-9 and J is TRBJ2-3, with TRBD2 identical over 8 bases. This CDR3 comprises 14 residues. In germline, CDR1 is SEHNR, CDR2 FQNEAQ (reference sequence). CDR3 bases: TGTGCCAGCAGCGTAGCGGGGCACACAGATACGCAGTATTTT. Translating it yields CASSVAGHTDTQYF.

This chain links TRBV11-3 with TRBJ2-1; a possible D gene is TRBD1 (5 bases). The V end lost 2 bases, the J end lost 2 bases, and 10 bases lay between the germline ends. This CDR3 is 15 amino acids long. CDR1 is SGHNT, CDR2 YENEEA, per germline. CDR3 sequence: CASSLSGSTYNEQFF. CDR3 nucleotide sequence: TGTGCCAGCAGCTTATCAGGGTCTACCTACAATGAGCAGTTCTTC.

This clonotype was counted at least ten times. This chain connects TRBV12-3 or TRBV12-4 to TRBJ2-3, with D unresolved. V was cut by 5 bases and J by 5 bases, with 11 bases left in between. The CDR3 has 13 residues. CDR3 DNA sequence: TGTGCCAGCAGTCCGCAGAGGAGAGATACGCAGTATTTT. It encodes CASSPQRRDTQYF.

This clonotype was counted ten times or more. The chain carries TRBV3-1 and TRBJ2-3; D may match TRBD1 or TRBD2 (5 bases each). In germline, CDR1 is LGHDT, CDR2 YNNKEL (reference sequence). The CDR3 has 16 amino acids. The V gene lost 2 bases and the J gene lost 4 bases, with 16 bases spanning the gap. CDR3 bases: TGTGCCAGCAGCCAAAGACCCGGGGCTGGATCAGATACGCAGTATTTT. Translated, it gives CASSQRPGAGSDTQYF.